The 13 T cell receptor beta chains below come from one sample, sequenced in a study of blood T cell repertoires in COVID-19. TCRdb's copy holds only in-frame clones and misses some; the assay was immunoSEQ multiplex PCR. This table holds 200,000 to 250,000 clones, over 75% found once. The sequenced sample consisted of PBMCs or T cells enriched from blood (not recorded which). These receptors were collected from a woman in her 30s who had been exposed to COVID-19.

The rearrangement joins TRBV5-4 to TRBJ1-2; D is unclear. There are 17 residues in the CDR3. Germline CDR1 reads SGHNT; CDR2 reads YYREEE (reference sequence). The germline V and J ends were trimmed by 2 bases and 6 bases, with 23 bases remaining between them. CDR3 region: CASSFASALLPDHGYTF. CDR3 DNA: TGTGCCAGCAGCTTCGCGTCGGCCCTACTACCGGATCATGGCTACACCTTC.

This clone was recorded only once. The chain combines TRBV11-2 with TRBJ1-3; D is ambiguous. The CDR3 length is 16 residues. V lost 1 base and J 7 bases, leaving 17 bases between the germline ends. The germline gives CDR1 SGHAT, CDR2 FQNNGV. The CDR3 DNA is TGTGCCAGCAGCTTAGCCCCTCCTCCAGCGAGGAACACCATATATTTT. Amino acids: CASSLAPPPARNTIYF.

The V call is TRBV10-2, the J call TRBJ1-2; 8 bases are a match to TRBD1. The CDR3 is 12 amino acids. CDR1 and CDR2 from the germline V gene are WSHSY and SAAADI. Trimming cost V 10 bases and J 2 bases; bases outside gene matches: 3. The DNA of the CDR3 is TGCGCCACCCGGACAGGGAACTATGGCTACACCTTC. Amino acids: CATRTGNYGYTF.

This clone was detected only a few times. V usage is TRBV6-5 and J usage is TRBJ1-5, with 7 bases that match TRBD1. The CDR3 is 15 amino acids. The ends lost 5 bases at V and 3 bases at J; junction bases unmatched: 7. Looked up from germline, CDR1 is MNHEY and CDR2 is SVGAGI. This chain's CDR3 is CASSRDSSINQPQHF. CDR3 sequence (DNA): TGTGCCAGCAGTCGGGACAGCTCGATCAATCAGCCCCAGCATTTT.

This clone was seen more than once but under ten times. The rearrangement links TRBV5-1 to TRBJ1-5; D ambiguous. The CDR3 runs to 13 residues. Germline assignment: CDR1 SGHRS and CDR2 YFSETQ. V was cut by 2 bases and J by 4 bases, with 7 bases left in between. Here the CDR3 reads CASSLSDNQPQHF. The CDR3, as DNA: TGCGCCAGCAGCTTATCAGATAATCAGCCCCAGCATTTT.

The chain recombines TRBV18 with TRBJ1-4; D gene ambiguous. Trimming pared 2 bases from V and 5 bases from J, leaving 12 bases between. This CDR3 comprises 15 residues. CDR1 and CDR2 from the germline V gene are KGHSH and LQKENI. This CDR3 is CASSPVEGWNEKLFF. The CDR3 coding sequence is TGTGCCAGCTCACCAGTTGAGGGATGGAATGAAAAACTGTTTTTT.

CDR3 coding DNA: TGCGCCAGCAGTGATACAGTGAACACTGAAGCTTTCTTT. It translates to CASSDTVNTEAFF. The chain has TRBV10-1 and TRBJ1-1, with D uncertain. The CDR3 is made up of 13 amino acids. Germline V gene data show CDR1 as WNHNN and CDR2 as SYGVQD (reference sequence). Trimming took off 3 bases at V and 0 bases at J, with 5 bases between the two ends.

The rearrangement joins TRBV3-1 (or the pseudogene TRBV3-2) to TRBJ1-6; maybe TRBD1 (5 bases). The CDR3 runs 13 residues. From germline, CDR1 is LGHDT and CDR2 YNNKEL (reference sequence). Trimming left V 0 bases short and J 9 bases short, with 6 bases between. The CDR3 DNA follows: TGTGCCAGCAGCCAAGACAGGGCTTCACCCCTCCACTTT. Encoded protein: CASSQDRASPLHF.

The chain uses TRBV10-3 and TRBJ1-3, with TRBD1 matching 7 bases. Germline CDR1 reads ENHRY; CDR2 reads SYGVKD. With V trimmed by 6 bases and J by 5 bases, 4 bases remained unmatched. This CDR3 region has 13 residues. The CDR3, as DNA: TGTGCCATCAGCGGGACAGAACGAAACACCATATATTTT. This codes for CAISGTERNTIYF.

The chain recombines TRBV19 with TRBJ1-5; a possible D gene is TRBD1 (5 bases). The CDR3 loop spans 15 amino acids. V was trimmed by 2 bases and J by 4 bases, leaving 12 bases between them. The V gene's germline CDR1 is LNHDA and CDR2 SQIVND (reference sequence). The CDR3 bases are TGTGCCAGTAGTATAAGGGGCGCGGGAAATCAGCCCCAGCATTTT. Its translation is CASSIRGAGNQPQHF.

The chain carries TRBV2 and TRBJ2-3, with 10 bases fitting TRBD2. Germline CDR1 and CDR2: SNHLY and FYNNEI. This CDR3 contains 16 residues. V shed 4 bases, J shed 0 bases, and the junction held 4 bases outside the gene matches. As DNA, the CDR3 is TGTGCCAGCAGTGTACAGACTAGCGGGAGCACAGATACGCAGTATTTT. Encoded protein: CASSVQTSGSTDTQYF.

In this sample, this clone turned up once. This rearrangement joins TRBV5-6 to TRBJ2-7; the D gene is possibly TRBD2 (6 bases). Germline loops: CDR1 SGHDT, CDR2 YYEEEE. There are 15 residues in the CDR3. Trimming took off 0 bases at V and 1 base at J, with 11 bases between the two ends. CDR3 nucleotide sequence: TGTGCCAGCAGCTTGGCCAGCGGGCTATCCTACGAGCAGTACTTC. It is translated as CASSLASGLSYEQYF. Supplemented by reference TRBV5-6 and TRBJ2-7, the full variable domain reads DAGVTQSPTHLIKTRGQQVTLRCSPKSGHDTVSWYQQALGQGPQFIFQYYEEEERQRGNFPDRFSGHQFPNYSSELNVNALLLGDSALYLCASSLASGLSYEQYFGPGTRLTVT.

This clone turned up a few times. V is TRBV29-1 and J is TRBJ1-5, with D maybe TRBD1 (5 bases). In germline, CDR1 is SQVTM, CDR2 ANQGSEA. V gave up 4 bases and J gave up 5 bases, with 12 bases separating them. This CDR3 comprises 13 residues. In nucleotides, the CDR3 is TGCAGCGTTGTTGATTCGGGGGATCAGCCCCAGCATTTT. The encoded protein is CSVVDSGDQPQHF.